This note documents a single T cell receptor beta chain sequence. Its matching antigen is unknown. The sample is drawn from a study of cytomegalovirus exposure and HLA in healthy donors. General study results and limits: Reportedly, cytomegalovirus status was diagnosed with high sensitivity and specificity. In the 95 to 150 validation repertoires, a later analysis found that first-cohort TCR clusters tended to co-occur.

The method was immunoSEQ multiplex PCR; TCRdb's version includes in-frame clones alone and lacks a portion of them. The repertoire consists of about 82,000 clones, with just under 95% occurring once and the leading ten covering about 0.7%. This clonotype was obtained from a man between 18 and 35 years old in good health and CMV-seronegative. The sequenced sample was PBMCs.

Here the CDR3 DNA reads TGCAGCGTTGAACAGGGAGGCACCGGGGAGCTGTTTTTT. This codes for CSVEQGGTGELFF. The gene calls are TRBV29-1 and TRBJ2-2; a possible D gene is TRBD2 (6 bases). Looked up from germline, CDR1 is SQVTM and CDR2 is ANQGSEA. The V end lost 2 bases, the J end lost 4 bases, and 8 bases lay between the germline ends. The CDR3 has 13 residues.